Shown below are 30 T cell receptor beta chains from a single sample sequenced in a study of regulatory T cells in long-lasting Graves disease. Time point: newly diagnosed GD, antithyroid drugs for less than 3 months. PBMC-derived RNA was used for the TCR library. Building the TCR beta libraries relied on iRepertoire HTBI primers, and CDR3 regions underwent Arm-PCR. TCRdb passed the multiplex PCR reads through MiXCR, listing each CDR3 protein once. Of hundreds of thousands of distinct CDR3 sequences in the sample, about 16% were seen once. The same data also went into a second study, on T cells in Graves' hyperthyroidism and ophthalmopathy.

This specimen was peripheral blood mononuclear cells (PBMCs), taken at new diagnosis, from a patient treated with antithyroid drugs. These receptors all stem from a woman aged 35-65 years with Graves disease.

This clonotype came up a few times. The chain combines TRBV7-9 with TRBJ2-7; perhaps TRBD2 as D (5 bases). The CDR3 is 11 amino acids. Germline CDR1 is SEHNR and CDR2 is FQNEAQ (reference sequence). The V end was cut by 6 bases, the J end by 6 bases, with 9 bases between. CDR3: CASSFEGEQYF. DNA for the CDR3: TGTGCCAGCAGTTTCGAGGGCGAGCAGTACTTC.

This clonotype has a count of ten or more. The chain uses TRBV6-1 and TRBJ1-6; the match to TRBD1 covers 7 bases. The CDR3 is 15 residues long. Germline values: CDR1 MNHNS, CDR2 SASEGT. V gave up 6 bases and J gave up 7 bases; unmatched junction bases: 9. CDR3: CASRFAGTANSPLHF. CDR3 nucleotides: TGTGCCAGCAGATTCGCCGGGACAGCCAATTCACCCCTCCACTTT.

This chain uses TRBV13 with TRBJ1-4; D perhaps matches TRBD1 (5 bases). Per the germline V gene, CDR1 is PRHDT and CDR2 is FYEKMQ (reference sequence). V shed 6 bases and J shed 5 bases, with 13 bases lying between them. CDR3 length: 14 amino acids. The chain's CDR3 is CASRQTGGNEKLFF. Here the CDR3 DNA reads TGTGCCAGCAGACAAACAGGAGGAAATGAAAAACTGTTTTTT.

This clonotype was observed at least ten times. V gene TRBV27 combines with J gene TRBJ1-6; TRBD1 matches at 10 bases. Germline assignment: CDR1 MNHEY and CDR2 SMNVEV (reference sequence). V shed 5 bases and J 8 bases; nucleotides not matched to a gene: 6. The CDR3 sequence is 15 residues long. The CDR3 DNA is TGTGCCAGCAGTCCGGGACAGGGGTGGGATTCACCCCTCCACTTT. The encoded protein is CASSPGQGWDSPLHF.

This sequence joins TRBV18 and TRBJ1-5; tentatively, D is TRBD1 (5 bases). Trimming took off 0 bases at V and 7 bases at J, with 13 bases between the two ends. Per the germline V gene, CDR1 is KGHSH and CDR2 is LQKENI. The CDR3 consists of 15 residues. The CDR3 loop reads CASSPPGGERQPQHF. The CDR3 DNA follows: TGTGCCAGCTCACCACCCGGGGGGGAGCGGCAGCCCCAGCATTTT.

The chain recombines TRBV5-6 with TRBJ2-1; no definite D call. The CDR3 covers 14 residues. Trimming removed 5 bases at V and 0 bases at J, with 9 bases between. From germline, CDR1 is SGHDT and CDR2 YYEEEE. The CDR3 nucleotides read TGTGCCAGCAGGTTCGGAAGCTCCTACAATGAGCAGTTCTTC. Its translation is CASRFGSSYNEQFF. The whole variable domain, remainder taken from reference TRBV5-6 and TRBJ2-1, is DAGVTQSPTHLIKTRGQQVTLRCSPKSGHDTVSWYQQALGQGPQFIFQYYEEEERQRGNFPDRFSGHQFPNYSSELNVNALLLGDSALYLCASRFGSSYNEQFFGPGTRLTVL.

As regards this clonotype: One base away lies a much larger clone, so this may be a sequencing read error. The V and J genes are TRBV7-3 and TRBJ1-5; TRBD1 aligns across 7 bases. There are 17 residues in the CDR3. Germline loops: CDR1 SGHTA, CDR2 FQGTGA. Here the CDR3 reads CASGLIGQEKSNQPQHF. For the CDR3, the DNA is TGTGCCAGCGGCTTAATCGGACAGGAAAAAAGCAATCAGCCCCAGCATTTT.

This clonotype was picked up many times. V and J are TRBV7-6 and TRBJ1-4; D unclear. Trimming stripped 1 base from V and 12 bases from J, with 9 bases between. This CDR3 is 12 amino acids long. Germline lookup yields CDR1 SGHVS and CDR2 FNYEAQ. CDR3 DNA: TGTGCCAGCAGCTTAGTCGATGAGGAACTGTTTTTT. Protein: CASSLVDEELFF.

This clonotype was recorded many times. This chain joins TRBV3-1 and TRBJ2-1; 7 bases line up with TRBD2. The CDR3 covers 16 residues. V trimming: 0 bases; J trimming: 6 bases; junction bases outside the gene matches: 8. Germline CDR1 and CDR2: LGHDT and YNNKEL (reference sequence). The CDR3 sequence is CASSQELTGGGNEQFF. CDR3 DNA: TGTGCCAGCAGCCAAGAGCTTACTGGCGGGGGCAATGAGCAGTTCTTC.

This clonotype was detected many times. The rearrangement uses TRBV29-1 and TRBJ2-3; D is uncertain. The germline V gene has CDR1 SQVTM and CDR2 ANQGSEA. V shed 4 bases and J shed 1 base, with 18 bases lying between them. This CDR3 has 16 residues. The CDR3 region is CSVGKIFRSGTDTQYF. The CDR3 DNA reads TGCAGCGTTGGAAAGATTTTCCGGTCCGGCACAGATACGCAGTATTTT.

At least ten counts were recorded for this clonotype. The chain employs TRBV3-1 and TRBJ2-5; 9 bases map to TRBD2. V lost 1 base, J lost 5 bases, and 8 bases stayed unmatched. The V gene's germline CDR1 is LGHDT and CDR2 YNNKEL (reference sequence). The CDR3 is 16 amino acids. CDR3 sequence (DNA): TGTGCCAGCAGCCAAGTCCGGCTAGCGGGGATGGAGACCCAGTACTTC. Its protein is CASSQVRLAGMETQYF.

The chain recombines TRBV7-8 with TRBJ2-7, with TRBD1 matching over 9 bases. Trimming removed 4 bases from V and 2 bases from J; junction bases left unmatched: 6. CDR3 length: 15 residues. In germline, CDR1 is SGHVS, CDR2 FQNEAQ. CDR3 in DNA: TGTGCCAGCAGCTCGGCCGGGACAGGGCCCTACGAGCAGTACTTC. Amino acids: CASSSAGTGPYEQYF.

This clonotype turned up a few times. V usage is TRBV12-3 or TRBV12-4 and J usage is TRBJ2-3; TRBD2 agrees at 7 bases. The CDR3 consists of 15 residues. V gave up 3 bases and J gave up 2 bases; unmatched junction bases: 5. The CDR3 bases are TGTGCCAGCAGTTTCGGGAGGTTTCTCACAGATACGCAGTATTTT. Residues: CASSFGRFLTDTQYF.

This clonotype was counted many times. This chain joins TRBV28 and TRBJ1-2, with TRBD1 identical over 7 bases. The V gene's germline CDR1 is MDHEN and CDR2 SYDVKM. There are 15 residues in the CDR3. Losses at the gene ends were 1 base for V and 4 bases for J; bases not matched to a gene: 6. The CDR3 coding sequence is TGTGCCAGCAGTTTATACCAGGGGGGGGGCTATGGCTACACCTTC. Protein sequence: CASSLYQGGGYGYTF.

This clonotype was detected ten times or more. The rearrangement links TRBV20-1 to TRBJ2-3; TRBD1 or TRBD2 may be the D gene (5 bases each). V was cut by 6 bases and J by 5 bases, with 12 bases left in between. The CDR3 spans 12 residues. The V gene's germline CDR1 is DFQATT and CDR2 SNEGSKA (reference sequence). CDR3 in DNA: TGCAGTGCCCAAGGGGAGCTAGATACGCAGTATTTT. It encodes CSAQGELDTQYF.

This clonotype has a count of ten or more. The rearrangement joins TRBV28 to TRBJ1-2; D may be TRBD1 (5 bases). Germline V gene data show CDR1 as MDHEN and CDR2 as SYDVKM. The germline V and J ends were trimmed by 6 bases and 4 bases, with 12 bases remaining between them. The CDR3 is 13 residues long. The CDR3 protein is CASSPGHLYGYTF. The CDR3 DNA sequence: TGTGCCAGCAGCCCCGGACATCTCTATGGCTACACCTTC.

The DNA for the CDR3 is TGTGCCAGCAGTTATTCCGGACAGGGGTGGGCTGGGGAGCAGTACTTC. Translating gives CASSYSGQGWAGEQYF. The chain joins TRBV6-5 to TRBJ2-7, with 9 bases lining up with TRBD1. Unmatched junction bases numbered 13, after V lost 3 bases and J lost 7 bases. This CDR3 has 16 residues. CDR1 and CDR2 from the germline V gene are MNHEY and SVGAGI.

The V call is TRBV3-1, the J call TRBJ1-2; weak D call: TRBD1 (6 bases). Trimming pared 2 bases from V and 4 bases from J, leaving 11 bases between. The CDR3 loop spans 14 amino acids. Germline V gene sequence: CDR1 LGHDT, CDR2 YNNKEL (reference sequence). CDR3 loop: CASSQYGGGYGYTF. The CDR3 DNA reads TGTGCCAGCAGCCAATATGGAGGGGGCTATGGCTACACCTTC.

This clonotype was counted between two and nine times. The chain joins TRBV4-1 to TRBJ2-3, with a weak D call TRBD2 (6 bases). The CDR3 loop spans 15 amino acids. Deletions cut 5 bases from V and 0 bases from J, with 12 bases between. Per the germline V gene, CDR1 is MGHRA and CDR2 is YSYEKL. The CDR3 bases are TGCGCCAGCAGCATGGTGGGGGGTAGCACAGATACGCAGTATTTT. It yields the protein CASSMVGGSTDTQYF.

This clonotype was observed at least ten times. This chain links TRBV2 with TRBJ1-2, with TRBD1 matching over 7 bases. Trimming took 6 bases from V and 5 from J; bases not matched to a gene: 9. Germline V gene sequence: CDR1 SNHLY, CDR2 FYNNEI. There are 14 residues in the CDR3. In DNA form, the CDR3 reads TGTGCCAGCAGGCCGGGACAGCCTCGTTATGGCTACACCTTC. It yields the protein CASRPGQPRYGYTF.

Comments on this clonotype: This is likely an artifact of a read error, given a far larger clone one base away. The V call is TRBV11-2, the J call TRBJ2-2, with a possible D match to TRBD2 (5 bases). The CDR3 is 14 residues long. Between the trimmed V and J ends, which lost 7 bases and 6 bases, there was a span of 15 bases. The germline V gene encodes CDR1 SGHAT and CDR2 FQNNGV. The CDR3 here is CASIPGSNSGELFF. CDR3 DNA sequence: TGTGCCAGCATTCCGGGAAGCAACTCCGGGGAGCTGTTTTTT.

Note on this clonotype: A read error is possible here, since a much larger clone lies one base away. The chain employs TRBV7-2 and TRBJ2-1; 7 bases agree with TRBD1. The germline V gene encodes CDR1 SGHTA and CDR2 FQGNSA. V was pared by 5 bases and J by 6 bases, with 7 bases of the junction left unmatched. This CDR3 is 14 amino acids long. The DNA of the CDR3 is TGTGCCAGCAGCCTCCACGGGACAGCCAATGAGCAGTTCTTC. It translates to CASSLHGTANEQFF. The full variable domain, completed using reference TRBV7-2 and TRBJ2-1, is GAGVSQSPSNKVTEKGKDVELRCDPISGHTALYWYRQSLGQGLEFLIYFQGNSAPDKSGLPSDRFSAERTGGSVSTLTIQRTQQEDSAVYLCASSLHGTANEQFFGPGTRLTVL.

This sequence joins TRBV6-1 and TRBJ1-5, with TRBD1 matching over 9 bases. In germline, CDR1 is MNHNS, CDR2 SASEGT. The ends lost 3 bases at V and 4 bases at J; junction bases unmatched: 7. This CDR3 is 16 amino acids long. The CDR3 nucleotides are TGTGCCAGCAGTGACCACAGGGGGCGGACTAATCAGCCCCAGCATTTT. This codes for CASSDHRGRTNQPQHF.

The chain carries TRBV10-3 and TRBJ1-1; D gene unclear. The CDR3 runs 13 residues. Germline V gene data show CDR1 as ENHRY and CDR2 as SYGVKD. The ends were cut back, 2 bases at V and 1 base at J, with 5 bases in the middle. The CDR3 region has the DNA TGTGCCATCAGTGAGCTGGGGAACACTGAAGCTTTCTTT. Translation gives CAISELGNTEAFF.

Many counts were recorded for this clonotype. The chain carries TRBV6-5 and TRBJ1-4; D unresolved. V was trimmed by 2 bases and J by 8 bases, leaving 21 bases between them. Germline CDR1 MNHEY, CDR2 SVGAGI. This CDR3 region has 17 residues. The CDR3 sequence is CASSYERSGGGGEKLFF. For the CDR3, the DNA is TGTGCCAGCAGTTACGAGCGCAGTGGTGGAGGTGGAGAAAAACTGTTTTTT.

V usage is TRBV20-1 and J usage is TRBJ2-3; D is ambiguous. The CDR3 extends over 12 amino acids. The germline V gene encodes CDR1 DFQATT and CDR2 SNEGSKA (reference sequence). Trimming cost V 5 bases and J 0 bases, with 6 bases left between them. The CDR3 loop is CSAETSTDTQYF. For the CDR3, the DNA is TGCAGTGCTGAAACTAGCACAGATACGCAGTATTTT.

This clonotype was seen once. The chain recombines TRBV14 with TRBJ1-4, with D possibly matching TRBD1 (6 bases). The CDR3 totals 15 residues. Between the trimmed V and J ends, which lost 1 base and 5 bases, there was a span of 11 bases. Germline-derived CDR1 and CDR2 are SGHDN and FVKESK. The CDR3 protein is CASSQVGDRNEKLFF. The DNA of the CDR3 is TGTGCCAGCAGCCAAGTAGGAGACAGGAATGAAAAACTGTTTTTT.

CDR3 sequence: CASSFFKEEGARYGYTF. The CDR3 nucleotides are TGCGCCAGCAGCTTTTTTAAAGAGGAGGGGGCGAGGTATGGCTACACCTTC. The chain recombines TRBV5-1 with TRBJ1-2, with 7 bases lining up with TRBD1. V lost 2 bases and J lost 5; bases outside the gene matches: 15. The CDR3 sequence is 17 residues long. Germline V gene data show CDR1 as SGHRS and CDR2 as YFSETQ. The variable domain in full, completed from reference TRBV5-1 and TRBJ1-2, reads KAGVTQTPRYLIKTRGQQVTLSCSPISGHRSVSWYQQTPGQGLQFLFEYFSETQRNKGNFPGRFSGRQFSNSRSEMNVSTLELGDSALYLCASSFFKEEGARYGYTFGSGTRLTVV.

This clonotype has a count of ten or more. This chain connects TRBV2 to TRBJ1-2; possible D gene TRBD1, 5 bases. Per germline, CDR1 SNHLY and CDR2 FYNNEI. This CDR3 is 14 amino acids long. V was shortened by 6 bases and J by 8 bases, with 19 bases between the two germline ends. The CDR3 protein is CASRPNRGREGYTF. The CDR3 DNA reads TGTGCCAGCAGGCCAAATAGGGGCCGGGAGGGCTACACCTTC.

This clonotype was observed a handful of times. The rearrangement joins TRBV19 to TRBJ1-6; D unresolved. Germline lookup yields CDR1 LNHDA and CDR2 SQIVND (reference sequence). V was trimmed by 7 bases and J by 6 bases, leaving 10 bases between them. The CDR3 has 13 amino acids. CDR3 residues: CASTLTRNSPLHF. The CDR3 nucleotides are TGTGCCAGTACCCTGACACGTAATTCACCCCTCCACTTT.